This T cell receptor beta chain was identified in a study of cytomegalovirus exposure and HLA in healthy donors. Germline assignment: CDR1 LNHNV and CDR2 YYDKDF (reference sequence). V was pared by 0 bases and J by 5 bases, with 13 bases between. This CDR3 comprises 15 residues. With respect to this clone: As yet, its antigen is unknown.

Study-level findings and limits: Donors were assumed by presence/absence analyses to have roughly uniform sequencing depth.

The PCR ran on 60 Vbeta and 13 Jbeta primers. TCRdb's copy holds only in-frame clones and misses some; the assay was immunoSEQ multiplex PCR. The sample lists roughly 99,000 clones, 81% seen once, with 2% to 2.5% in the top ten. It was healthy bone marrow donors who served as donors. Sequences were obtained from PBMCs. This sequence was found in a man aged 25-45 years in good health and CMV-seronegative. The V call is TRBV15, the J call TRBJ2-5; D ambiguous. DNA for the CDR3: TGTGCCACCAGCAGAGATCGTGCCTCCAGGGAGACCCAGTACTTC. It encodes CATSRDRASRETQYF.